This is a list of T cell receptor beta chains from one sample in a study of patients and donors after allogeneic stem cell transplantation. One entry per CDR3 protein results from TCRdb running MiXCR on the RT-PCR reads. The sample has some 880,000 distinct CDR3 sequences, about a sixth seen once. Sequencing input: blood, either unsorted or a sorted T cell fraction (not recorded which). Receptors were obtained from a human donor who was either an allogeneic HSCT recipient or a stem cell or donor lymphocyte infusion donor (not recorded which). It is not recorded whose cells these are; they may come from a transplant donor. The CDR3 runs from the conserved cysteine through the conserved F or W. The D gene is left open where the match is weak. Not every row has a clone size; where given, it reads once, few, many or a size class.

TRBJ2-7	TRBD2	TRBV11-2	NA	CASSLTSSGVYEQYF	TGTGCCAGCAGCTTAACCTCTAGCGGGGTCTACGAGCAGTACTTC
TRBJ2-2	NA	TRBV12-3/TRBV12-4	NA	CASPKVPTGELFF	TGTGCCAGCCCGAAGGTCCCCACCGGGGAGCTGTTTTTT
TRBJ2-7	TRBD1	TRBV27	NA	CASRSRDSSTYEQYF	TGTGCCAGCAGAAGCCGGGACAGTTCAACCTACGAGCAGTACTTC
TRBJ2-7	NA	TRBV2	NA	CASSRRKAEQYF	TGTGCCAGCAGCCGACGCAAGGCCGAGCAGTACTTC
TRBJ2-3	NA	TRBV20-1	few	CSASKRDTQYF	TGCAGTGCTTCTAAAAGGGATACGCAGTATTTT
TRBJ2-7	TRBD1	TRBV11-3	NA	CASSPPDRDNEQYF	TGTGCCAGCAGCCCACCGGACAGGGACAACGAGCAGTACTTC
TRBJ1-5	NA	TRBV3-1	few	CASSQESGRGQPQHF	TGTGCCAGCAGCCAAGAGTCAGGGAGGGGTCAGCCCCAGCATTTT
TRBJ2-1	TRBD1	TRBV3-1	few	CASSQDLRQGNNEQFF	TGTGCCAGCAGCCAAGATTTGCGACAGGGGAACAATGAGCAGTTCTTC
TRBJ2-5	NA	TRBV5-6	few	CASSSRRLIQETQYF	TGTGCCAGCAGCTCCCGGCGGTTGATCCAAGAGACCCAGTACTTC
TRBJ2-1	TRBD2	TRBV11-1	few	CASSSPEDLAGSFYNEQFF	TGTGCCAGCAGCTCGCCCGAAGACCTAGCGGGATCCTTCTACAATGAGCAGTTCTTC
TRBJ2-1	NA	TRBV30	NA	CAWSVSGNEQFF	TGTGCCTGGAGTGTATCAGGGAATGAGCAGTTCTTC
TRBJ1-2	TRBD1	TRBV7-2	many	CASSLGQGARGYTF	TGTGCCAGCAGCTTGGGACAGGGGGCTAGAGGCTACACCTTC
TRBJ2-3	NA	TRBV5-6	few	CASSLVGISTDTQYF	TGTGCCAGCAGCTTGGTCGGGATTAGCACAGATACGCAGTATTTT
TRBJ2-2	NA	TRBV24-1	NA	CATSDPLSGVITGELFF	TGTGCCACCAGTGACCCTCTGTCAGGGGTCATCACCGGGGAGCTGTTTTTT
TRBJ2-6	NA	TRBV20-1	NA	CSARDLSGANVLTF	TGCAGTGCTAGAGACCTCTCTGGGGCCAACGTCCTGACTTTC
TRBJ1-1	NA	TRBV20-1	NA	CSAKQDTQNTEAFF	TGCAGTGCTAAGCAGGATACACAGAACACTGAAGCTTTCTTT
TRBJ2-5	TRBD1	TRBV2	few	CAGQGQQETQYF	TGTGCCGGACAGGGGCAACAAGAGACCCAGTACTTC
TRBJ2-2	NA	TRBV20-1	many	CSARKRGADTGELFF	TGCAGTGCTAGAAAGAGGGGCGCGGACACCGGGGAGCTGTTTTTT
TRBJ2-5	TRBD2	TRBV7-6	NA	CASSLGASGAYVDTQYF	TGTGCCAGCAGCTTAGGGGCTAGCGGGGCCTACGTCGATACCCAGTACTTC
TRBJ2-7	NA	TRBV18	NA	CASSPKDSYSEQYF	TGTGCCAGCTCACCCAAGGACTCTTATAGCGAGCAGTACTTC
TRBJ1-6	TRBD1	TRBV12-3/TRBV12-4	few	CASSRTGGPPLHF	TGTGCCAGCAGTCGGACAGGGGGACCACCCCTCCACTTT
TRBJ1-1	TRBD1	TRBV10-3	NA	CAISEGQGFTEAFF	TGTGCCATCAGTGAGGGACAGGGGTTCACTGAAGCTTTCTTT
TRBJ1-1	NA	TRBV20-1	NA	CSARDDGRGENTEAFF	TGCAGTGCTAGAGATGATGGAAGGGGGGAGAACACTGAAGCTTTCTTT
TRBJ2-5	NA	TRBV5-1	few	CASSPRDGETQYF	TGCGCCAGCAGCCCACGGGACGGAGAGACCCAGTACTTC
TRBJ2-7	NA	TRBV20-1	few	CSAKGTYEQYF	TGCAGTGCCAAGGGGACTTACGAGCAGTACTTC
TRBJ1-2	NA	TRBV19	few	CASSTTYGYTF	TGTGCCAGTAGCACTACATATGGCTACACCTTC
TRBJ2-7	NA	TRBV4-1	NA	CASSQDNAQVSYEQYF	TGCGCCAGCAGCCAAGATAACGCGCAGGTGTCCTACGAGCAGTACTTC
TRBJ2-1	NA	TRBV5-1	few	CASSFPGSNEQFF	TGCGCCAGCAGCTTCCCAGGATCCAATGAGCAGTTCTTC
TRBJ2-1	NA	TRBV12-3/TRBV12-4	NA	CASTPRGKSSFAVYNEQFF	TGTGCCAGCACCCCCAGGGGAAAATCTTCGTTTGCGGTATACAATGAGCAGTTCTTC
TRBJ2-2	NA	TRBV12-3/TRBV12-4	many	CASSLGRPPGELFF	TGTGCCAGCAGTTTAGGGCGGCCCCCCGGGGAGCTGTTTTTT
TRBJ2-1	NA	TRBV5-1	many	CASSLEGGYNEQFF	TGCGCCAGCAGCTTGGAAGGGGGATACAATGAGCAGTTCTTC
TRBJ2-1	TRBD2	TRBV6-1	NA	CASKEVAGPSEQFF	TGTGCCAGCAAAGAGGTAGCGGGACCCTCGGAGCAGTTCTTC
TRBJ1-1	NA	TRBV15	NA	CATSKNGNTEAFF	TGTGCCACCAGCAAGAACGGGAACACTGAAGCTTTCTTT
TRBJ1-5	NA	TRBV6-1	few	CASSERSQPQHF	TGTGCCAGCAGTGAACGGTCGCAGCCCCAGCATTTT
TRBJ2-7	NA	TRBV12-3/TRBV12-4	many	CASSFSGDSSYEQYF	TGTGCCAGCAGTTTTAGCGGAGATAGCTCCTACGAGCAGTACTTC
TRBJ1-4	NA	TRBV7-9	many	CASSLGSTSNEKLFF	TGTGCCAGCAGCTTAGGGTCCACGTCTAATGAAAAACTGTTTTTT
TRBJ2-1	NA	TRBV3-1	NA	CASSQDGDLVEQFF	TGTGCCAGCAGCCAAGATGGGGACCTAGTTGAGCAGTTCTTC
TRBJ1-2	NA	TRBV6-2/TRBV6-3	few	CASGDGYTF	TGTGCCAGCGGGGACGGCTACACCTTC
TRBJ2-7	TRBD2	TRBV3-1	few	CASSQGTSQQYF	TGTGCCAGCAGCCAAGGGACTAGCCAACAGTACTTC
TRBJ2-5	TRBD1	TRBV5-6	NA	CATFRDSSETQYF	TGTGCCACATTCCGGGACAGCTCAGAGACCCAGTACTTC
TRBJ2-7	TRBD2	TRBV12-3/TRBV12-4	many	CASWTSGSYEQYF	TGTGCCAGCTGGACTAGCGGGAGCTACGAGCAGTACTTC
TRBJ1-2	NA	TRBV20-1	NA	CSARDQGREGYTF	TGCAGTGCTAGAGATCAGGGGAGGGAGGGCTACACCTTC
TRBJ1-1	NA	TRBV6-1	NA	CASSIEGGTTEAFF	TGTGCCAGCAGTATCGAGGGGGGGACCACTGAAGCTTTCTTT
TRBJ1-6	NA	TRBV15	NA	CATSILGGNNSPLHF	TGTGCCACCAGTATCCTGGGGGGTAATAATTCACCCCTCCACTTT
TRBJ1-5	NA	TRBV19	few	CASSHTRGGNNQPQHF	TGTGCCAGTAGCCATACCAGGGGAGGAAACAATCAGCCCCAGCATTTT
TRBJ2-7	NA	TRBV15	few	CATSRDQTQQYF	TGTGCCACCAGCAGAGATCAGACGCAGCAGTACTTC
TRBJ2-3	NA	TRBV11-1	few	CASSLSLGSRGSADTQYF	TGTGCCAGCAGCTTAAGTCTCGGGTCGAGGGGCAGCGCAGATACGCAGTATTTT
TRBJ2-5	TRBD2	TRBV5-1	NA	CASSPASGRSGETQYF	TGCGCCAGCAGCCCCGCTAGCGGGAGGTCGGGGGAGACCCAGTACTTC